Presented here are 3 T cell receptor beta chains from one specimen sequenced in a study of immune evolution from preneoplasia to lung adenocarcinoma (dated by TCRdb to 2020 to 2023). Libraries were made using the immunoSEQ multiplex PCR assay. TCRdb stores this immuneACCESS table with in-frame sequences only. Part of the clones is absent; in the studies checked, under half of the shortfall reflects unresolved V genes, and no reason is known for the rest. For this sample there are 13,000 to 15,000 clones; over 65% appear just once. Almost 3% of the sample lies in the top ten. Sequenced sample: FFPE minimally invasive lung adenocarcinoma tissue. This specimen's cell subset or site label, interpreted: micro-invasive lung adenocarcinoma (MIA). The receptors here all came from a person aged 55-80 years with lung adenocarcinoma.

This chain links TRBV7-8 with TRBJ2-3; 15 bases are a match to TRBD2. This CDR3 has 17 residues. The germline V gene has CDR1 SGHVS and CDR2 FQNEAQ. V dropped 6 bases and J dropped 3; count of bases not matched to a gene: 7. CDR3 residues: CASSWGLAGGKTDTQYF. In DNA form, the CDR3 reads TGTGCCAGCAGTTGGGGACTAGCGGGGGGAAAAACAGATACGCAGTATTTT.

The V call is TRBV6-1, the J call TRBJ2-7; the D gene could be TRBD1 or TRBD2 (5 bases each). Trimming pared 11 bases from V and 1 base from J, leaving 15 bases between. The CDR3 contains 13 residues. The germline V gene has CDR1 MNHNS and CDR2 SASEGT. The CDR3 DNA reads as TGTGCCGGGCAACGAGGGGAGTCCTACGAGCAGTACTTC. Its protein product is CAGQRGESYEQYF.

This clone was seen a few times. The chain links TRBV2 to TRBJ2-5; 11 nucleotides align to TRBD1. The length of the CDR3 is 15 residues. V lost 5 bases and J lost 5; bases outside the gene matches: 7. Germline V CDR1 and CDR2: SNHLY, FYNNEI. The CDR3 region has the DNA TGTGCCAGCAGTCCGGGACAGGGGGATCGGGAGACCCAGTACTTC. Protein product: CASSPGQGDRETQYF.